This T cell receptor (beta chain) originates from a study of control samples from healthy donors and cancer patients. The V and J ends lost 5 bases and 12 bases respectively, with 14 bases between them. This CDR3 spans 11 amino acids. From germline, CDR1 is DFQATT and CDR2 SNEGSKA (reference sequence). TCRdb keeps only in-frame clones here, not all; method: immunoSEQ multiplex PCR. The sample holds 130,000 to 150,000 clones, roughly 92% seen once. The chain links TRBV20-1 to TRBJ2-1, with D perhaps TRBD1 (6 bases). Material: blood. The sequence derives from a man aged 30 to 39 in good health. The CDR3 here is CSASNPRGQFF. The CDR3 DNA follows: TGCAGTGCTTCGAACCCCAGGGGGCAGTTCTTC.